This record looks at one T cell receptor beta chain sequence and its context. Its specificity is not known. Some clones are missing from TCRdb's copy, which holds only in-frame ones; the method was immunoSEQ multiplex PCR. The repertoire holds over 100,000 clones, 88% seen once, with nearly 6.5% in the top ten. The data were taken from a study of cytomegalovirus exposure and HLA in healthy donors. Study overall: According to later analysis, the same platform produced the 120 or so validation and around 730 first-cohort repertoires.

General study findings and limits: Cytomegalovirus association was assigned to more than 150 TCR beta chains. Most TCR sequences were seen very rarely across donors, but some public TCRs occurred in many. In vitro testing confirmed a few CMV-associated chains as specific for CMV antigens.

CDR1 and CDR2 from the germline V gene are LNHDA and SQIVND (reference sequence). The V segment lost 6 bases and the J segment 0 bases; nucleotides outside the gene matches: 3. This CDR3 comprises 15 residues. The specimen was PBMCs. The clonotype comes from a woman between 18 and 30 years old in good health and CMV-seropositive. V usage is TRBV19 and J usage is TRBJ1-1; 11 nucleotides match TRBD1. CDR3 in amino acids: CASRRDRGVNTEAFF. In DNA, the CDR3 is TGTGCCAGTAGGCGGGACAGGGGGGTGAACACTGAAGCTTTCTTT.